The sequence of this T cell receptor beta chain was determined in a study of T cells after yellow fever vaccination. A few counts support this clonotype. Its antigen is undetermined. CDR1 is MNHEY, CDR2 SVGEGT, per germline. V gave up 0 bases and J gave up 4 bases, with 6 bases separating them. The CDR3 runs 13 residues. Regarding the study as a whole: On re-exposure, the response was weaker but peaked faster, at day 5 versus 15.

TCRdb re-analysed the 5' RACE reads in MiXCR, keeping a single row per CDR3 protein. This sample has around 100,000 distinct CDR3 sequences, with less than 6% found just once. The starting material was CD8+ T cells sorted from PBMCs, obtained 10 days after the yellow fever booster vaccination. This chain uses TRBV6-2 or TRBV6-3 with TRBJ1-2; D call uncertain. The sequence was obtained from a man aged 18 to 29 who received the YFV17D yellow fever vaccine. The CDR3 nucleotides read TGTGCCAGCAGTTACTCGGCAGCCTATGGCTACACCTTC. This translates into CASSYSAAYGYTF.